What follows are 4 T cell receptor beta chains derived from one specimen sequenced in a study of blood T cell repertoires in COVID-19. The table came from immunoSEQ multiplex PCR; TCRdb's copy has only in-frame clones and leaves some out. In the table there are approximately 110,000 clones, 83% of which are singletons. Material: peripheral blood. The receptors shown here come from a woman in her fifties or sixties with acute or convalescent COVID-19.

V usage is TRBV7-9 and J usage is TRBJ2-1; TRBD2 aligns across 8 bases. Germline V lookup: CDR1 SEHNR, CDR2 FQNEAQ (reference sequence). The CDR3 extends over 14 amino acids. V lost 1 base and J lost 6; bases outside the gene matches: 2. In DNA, the CDR3 is TGTGCCAGCAGCTTAGGGACTAGCAGCAATGAGCAGTTCTTC. Amino acid sequence: CASSLGTSSNEQFF.

The chain combines TRBV7-9 with TRBJ1-5; TRBD1 aligns across 7 bases. Germline CDR1 reads SEHNR; CDR2 reads FQNEAQ (reference sequence). The CDR3 runs to 15 residues. After removal of 1 base from V and 6 bases from J, the junction contained 6 bases not matched to a gene. CDR3 in amino acids: CASSLGDSKVQPQHF. The DNA of the CDR3 is TGTGCCAGCAGCTTAGGGGACAGTAAGGTTCAGCCCCAGCATTTT. Full variable domain (rest looked up from reference TRBV7-9 and TRBJ1-5): DTGVSQNPRHKITKRGQNVTFRCDPISEHNRLYWYRQTLGQGPEFLTYFQNEAQLEKSRLLSDRFSAERPKGSFSTLEIQRTEQGDSAMYLCASSLGDSKVQPQHFGDGTRLSIL.

V usage is TRBV28 and J usage is TRBJ2-7, with 10 positions matching TRBD2. This CDR3 region has 15 residues. Germline CDR1 is MDHEN and CDR2 is SYDVKM. V trimming: 5 bases; J trimming: 4 bases; junction bases outside the gene matches: 8. CDR3 in DNA: TGTGCCAGCAGTACTCCAGCGGGAGGGCGTTACGAGCAGTACTTC. As protein: CASSTPAGGRYEQYF.

This clone was found once. J is TRBJ2-1 and V is TRBV28, with D unclear. The CDR3 sequence is 13 residues long. V lost 7 bases to trimming and J lost 6 bases, with 13 bases between them. CDR1 and CDR2 (germline): MDHEN, SYDVKM. The CDR3 bases are TGTGCCAGCACGAGTTCCCTTGGCAATGAGCAGTTCTTC. It codes for CASTSSLGNEQFF.